The rows below give T cell receptor beta chains drawn from one sample of a study of identical twins. MiXCR, applied by TCRdb to the 5' RACE reads, yields one record per CDR3 protein. Altogether 690,000 or so distinct CDR3 sequences are present, 8.5% to 9.5% being singletons, with the ten largest covering approximately 0.89%. Another study also made use of these data, one on yellow fever vaccine responses in identical twins.

The sequencing input was PBMCs. The source of these receptors is a woman aged 18-29 years in good health. Both conserved end residues are part of each CDR3. D genes are given only for firm matches. Only some rows state a clone size, as once, few, many or a class for expanded clones.

V gene	D gene	clone size	J gene	CDR3 DNA	CDR3 protein
TRBV24-1	-	-	TRBJ1-5	TGTGCCACCAGTGATTCTGTCTTTGGGGGGACCAGCAATCAGCCCCAGCATTTT	CATSDSVFGGTSNQPQHF
TRBV20-1	-	few	TRBJ2-7	TGCAGTGCACGCTTGGGGGCTTCATACGAGCAGTACTTC	CSARLGASYEQYF
TRBV20-1	TRBD2	many	TRBJ2-7	TGCAGTGCTACTCTAGCGGGAGTTTCCAACGAGCAGTACTTC	CSATLAGVSNEQYF
TRBV7-2	-	many	TRBJ2-3	TGTGCCAGCAGCGCCCAATCCTGGGGTACAGATACGCAGTATTTT	CASSAQSWGTDTQYF
TRBV7-9	-	many	TRBJ2-5	TGTGCCAGCAGTCGGACGGTTCGGGAAGAGACCCAGTACTTC	CASSRTVREETQYF
TRBV28	-	-	TRBJ2-1	TGTGCCAGCAGGACCGGGACAAGCAATGAGCAGTTCTTC	CASRTGTSNEQFF
TRBV20-1	-	-	TRBJ2-5	TGCAGTGCTAGAGATCGTGGGAGTGGGGAGGAGACCCAGTACTTC	CSARDRGSGEETQYF
TRBV7-2	TRBD2	few	TRBJ2-5	TGTGCCAGCAGCTTAGGTGCGGCGGGGGGCCAAGAGACCCAGTACTTC	CASSLGAAGGQETQYF
TRBV6-1	-	few	TRBJ1-4	TGTGCCAGCAGCCTCTCGCGAGTCCGGAGTGAAAAACTGTTTTTT	CASSLSRVRSEKLFF
TRBV20-1	TRBD1	-	TRBJ2-7	TGCAGTCCAGAGTGGCAGGGGGAGTACGAGCAGTACTTC	CSPEWQGEYEQYF
TRBV13	-	few	TRBJ2-7	TGTGCCAGCAGCCTAGAACCTTTCAGGGGTAACGAGCAGTACTTC	CASSLEPFRGNEQYF
TRBV19	TRBD1	few	TRBJ2-1	TGTGCCAGTAGCCCACCAGGACAGGGGGCATATTACAATGAGCAGTTCTTC	CASSPPGQGAYYNEQFF
TRBV7-8	-	-	TRBJ2-3	TGTGCCAGCAGCAACCAGGGTAGCACAGATACGCAGTATTTT	CASSNQGSTDTQYF
TRBV4-1	-	-	TRBJ2-7	TGCGCCAGCAGCTTGCGGACACGGATAGAGGAGCAGTACTTC	CASSLRTRIEEQYF
TRBV29-1	-	many	TRBJ2-3	TGCAGCGTTGATATGTCCGGCAGCGGCCTAGATACGCAGTATTTT	CSVDMSGSGLDTQYF